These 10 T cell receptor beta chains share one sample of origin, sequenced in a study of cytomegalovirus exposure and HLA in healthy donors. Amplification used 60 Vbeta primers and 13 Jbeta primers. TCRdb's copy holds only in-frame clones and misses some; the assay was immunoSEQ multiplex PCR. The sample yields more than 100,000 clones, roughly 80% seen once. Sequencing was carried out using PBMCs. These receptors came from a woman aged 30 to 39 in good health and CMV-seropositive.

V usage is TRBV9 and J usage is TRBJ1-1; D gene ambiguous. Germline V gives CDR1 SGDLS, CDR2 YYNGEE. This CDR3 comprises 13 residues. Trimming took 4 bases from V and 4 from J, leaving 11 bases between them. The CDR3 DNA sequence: TGTGCCAGCAGCCGTACTAGGATCACTGAAGCTTTCTTT. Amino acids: CASSRTRITEAFF.

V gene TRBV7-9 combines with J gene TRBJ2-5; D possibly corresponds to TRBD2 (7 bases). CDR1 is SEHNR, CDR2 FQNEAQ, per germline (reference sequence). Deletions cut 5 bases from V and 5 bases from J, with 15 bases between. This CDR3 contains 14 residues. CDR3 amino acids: CASSPRGAGETQYF. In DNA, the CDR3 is TGTGCCAGCAGCCCTCGGGGGGCAGGGGAGACCCAGTACTTC.

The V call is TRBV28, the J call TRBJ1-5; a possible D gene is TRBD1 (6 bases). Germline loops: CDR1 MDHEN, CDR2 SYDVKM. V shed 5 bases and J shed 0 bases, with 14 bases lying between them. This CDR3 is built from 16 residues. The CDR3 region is CASSPGTFSSNQPQHF. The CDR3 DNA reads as TGTGCCAGCAGTCCCGGGACATTCTCTAGCAATCAGCCCCAGCATTTT.

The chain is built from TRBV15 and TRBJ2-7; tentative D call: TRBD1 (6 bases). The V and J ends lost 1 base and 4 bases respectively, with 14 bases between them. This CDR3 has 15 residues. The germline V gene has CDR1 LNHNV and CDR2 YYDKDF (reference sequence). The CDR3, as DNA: TGTGCCACCAGCAGAGGGCCGACAGGTTATTACGAGCAGTACTTC. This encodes CATSRGPTGYYEQYF.

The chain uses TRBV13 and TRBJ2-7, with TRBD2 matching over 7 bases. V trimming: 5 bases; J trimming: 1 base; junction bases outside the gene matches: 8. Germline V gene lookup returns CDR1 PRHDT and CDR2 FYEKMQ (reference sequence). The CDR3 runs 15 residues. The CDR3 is CASSESGTISYEQYF. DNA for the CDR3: TGTGCCAGCAGCGAATCCGGGACTATTTCCTACGAGCAGTACTTC.

The CDR3 nucleotides are TGCGCCAGCAGCCAAGATTCTGCGGGGGCCCAGCATTTT. Its protein product is CASSQDSAGAQHF. The chain carries TRBV4-1 and TRBJ1-5; TRBD1 is a possible D gene (5 bases). The V gene lost 0 bases and the J gene lost 11 bases, with 11 bases spanning the gap. Germline CDR1 and CDR2: MGHRA and YSYEKL. The CDR3 spans 13 residues.

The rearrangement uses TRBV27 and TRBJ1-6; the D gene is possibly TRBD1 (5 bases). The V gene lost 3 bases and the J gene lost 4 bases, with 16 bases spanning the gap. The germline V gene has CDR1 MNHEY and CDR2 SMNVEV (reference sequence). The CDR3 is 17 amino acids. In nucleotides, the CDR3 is TGTGCCAGCAGTTTCTCGGGTTTCGGGGGTTATAATTCACCCCTCCACTTT. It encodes CASSFSGFGGYNSPLHF.

CDR3 amino acids: CASTLGTGGIPYNSPLHF. The CDR3 DNA sequence: TGCGCCAGCACCCTAGGGACAGGGGGCATCCCCTATAATTCACCCCTCCACTTT. The chain combines TRBV5-1 with TRBJ1-6; 12 bases align to TRBD1. The ends lost 6 bases at V and 2 bases at J; junction bases unmatched: 9. The germline CDR1 and CDR2 sequences are SGHRS and YFSETQ. This CDR3 contains 18 residues.

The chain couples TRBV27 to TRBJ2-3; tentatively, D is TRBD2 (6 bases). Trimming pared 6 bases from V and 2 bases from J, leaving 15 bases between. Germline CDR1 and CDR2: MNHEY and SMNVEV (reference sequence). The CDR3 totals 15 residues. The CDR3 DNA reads TGTGCCAGCAGAAGGACGGGGGTGGTCACAGATACGCAGTATTTT. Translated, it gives CASRRTGVVTDTQYF.

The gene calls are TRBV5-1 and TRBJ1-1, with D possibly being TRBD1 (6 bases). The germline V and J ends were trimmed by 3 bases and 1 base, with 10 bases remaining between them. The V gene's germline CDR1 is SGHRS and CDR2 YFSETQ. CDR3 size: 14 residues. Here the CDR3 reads CASSSTTGNTEAFF. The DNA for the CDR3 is TGCGCCAGCAGCTCAACGACAGGGAACACTGAAGCTTTCTTT.